This T cell receptor beta chain was captured by sequencing in a study of regulatory T cells in long-lasting Graves disease. Study-level information: With positive TSH receptor antibodies and over 5 years of antithyroid drugs, Graves' disease was considered persistent.

V gave up 2 bases and J gave up 5 bases; unmatched junction bases: 8. CDR3 size: 16 residues. Building the TCR beta libraries relied on iRepertoire HTBI primers, and CDR3 regions underwent Arm-PCR. The authors' processing: Sample data revealed approximately 62 TRBV and under 15 TRBJ segments. TCRdb analysed the multiplex PCR reads with MiXCR anew, one entry per CDR3 protein. These V and J calls rely on TCRdb rather than the paper's analysis. Of 450,000 or so distinct CDR3 sequences in the sample, less than 25% are singletons; the top ten hold less than 15%. The sample's time point: persistent/refractory GD, antithyroid drugs over 5 years with positive TRAb. TCR sequences were obtained from RNA taken from PBMCs. As collected, the peripheral blood samples measured 7.5 to 9 milliliters each and went into EDTA tubes. This clonotype showed up just once.

The rearrangement joins TRBV12-3 or TRBV12-4 to TRBJ2-1; 8 bases are a match to TRBD2. Sequenced here: peripheral blood mononuclear cells (PBMCs), sampled when the disease was refractory, from a patient treated with antithyroid drugs. The receptor was derived from a female donor with Graves disease. The CDR3 reads CASSLLWAGGDNEQFF. CDR3 bases: TGTGCCAGCAGTTTATTGTGGGCGGGAGGTGACAATGAGCAGTTCTTC.